The 25 T cell receptor beta chains below all came from one sample that was sequenced in a study of CD8+ T cells in alopecia areata. Once RNA had been extracted, it was reverse transcribed into cDNA to act as the sequencing template. The repertoire was sequenced with immunoSEQ multiplex PCR; TCRdb's copy has only in-frame clones and lacks some. The repertoire holds under 350,000 clones, with roughly 64% as singletons. The treatment is: oral pan-JAK inhibitor, 5-10 mg twice daily. The specimen comprised CD4+ T cells sorted from blood, sampled at week 24, from a patient treated with tofacitinib. The receptors were gathered from a human donor with alopecia areata.

The chain uses TRBV6-4 and TRBJ1-2, with D possibly TRBD1 on 6 matching bases. CDR3 length: 17 residues. V was clipped by 2 bases and J by 7 bases, with 23 bases between them. Germline CDR1 MRHNA, CDR2 SNTAGT. The CDR3 nucleotides read TGTGCCAGCAGTGACCAACCCCCAGGGGCGACCCTACGTGGCTACACCTTC. Translation: CASSDQPPGATLRGYTF.

This clone was detected a few times. V usage is TRBV23-1 and J usage is TRBJ1-2; 8 bases line up with TRBD1. TRBV23-1 counts as an open reading frame of uncertain function. This CDR3 spans 17 amino acids. With 4 bases clipped from V and 0 bases from J, the junction kept 10 bases outside the gene matches. The CDR3 nucleotides are TGCGCCAGCAGTCGAGCGACAGGGGAACTAGCTAACTATGGCTACACCTTC. This sequence encodes CASSRATGELANYGYTF.

This CDR3 is CASSDQIDQETQYF. CDR3 nucleotide sequence: TGTGCCAGCAGTGATCAGATCGACCAAGAGACCCAGTACTTC. The rearrangement joins TRBV25-1 to TRBJ2-5; no definite D call. The V and J ends lost 3 bases and 0 bases respectively, with 8 bases between them. Germline V CDR1 and CDR2: MGHDK, SYGVNS. There are 14 residues in the CDR3.

This clone was counted a few times. The chain recombines TRBV5-1 with TRBJ2-3; D perhaps matches TRBD2 (5 bases). Germline loops: CDR1 SGHRS, CDR2 YFSETQ. The CDR3 length is 16 residues. The germline V and J ends were trimmed by 0 bases and 4 bases, with 15 bases remaining between them. CDR3 amino acids: CASSLDPAVVADTQYF. CDR3 DNA: TGCGCCAGCAGCTTGGACCCAGCGGTCGTGGCAGATACGCAGTATTTT.

The chain is built from TRBV18 and TRBJ2-1, with 9 bases matching TRBD1. This CDR3 is 19 amino acids long. Germline V gives CDR1 KGHSH, CDR2 LQKENI. V was pared by 4 bases and J by 8 bases, with 21 bases of the junction left unmatched. In DNA form, the CDR3 reads TGTGCCAGCTCACTCTACTCGATGCAACCGGGACAGGGAAACCATGAGCAGTTCTTC. Amino acid sequence: CASSLYSMQPGQGNHEQFF.

The CDR3 here is CASSLSYSGANVLTF. The CDR3 region has the DNA TGTGCCAGCAGCCTCAGCTACTCTGGGGCCAACGTCCTGACTTTC. The J gene is TRBJ2-6, the V gene TRBV27; D not certain. Per germline, CDR1 MNHEY and CDR2 SMNVEV (reference sequence). CDR3 length: 15 residues. V dropped 6 bases and J dropped 0 bases, with 9 bases sitting between them.

The chain is built from TRBV19 and TRBJ2-7; 11 bases match TRBD1. The CDR3 is 14 amino acids. V was clipped by 3 bases and J by 3 bases; unmatched bases: 1. From germline, CDR1 is LNHDA and CDR2 SQIVND (reference sequence). For the CDR3, the DNA is TGTGCCAGTAGTATGGGGACAGGGGGCTACGAGCAGTACTTC. Amino acid sequence: CASSMGTGGYEQYF.

J is TRBJ2-6 and V is TRBV18; D unresolved. Germline loops: CDR1 KGHSH, CDR2 LQKENI. V was pared by 2 bases and J by 0 bases, with 5 bases between. The length of the CDR3 is 15 residues. The CDR3 DNA is TGTGCCAGCTCACCAGACAACTCTGGGGCCAACGTCCTGACTTTC. Amino acid sequence: CASSPDNSGANVLTF.

There are a few counts of this clone. The chain has TRBV29-1 and TRBJ1-1, with D tentatively TRBD1 (5 bases). V lost 3 bases and J 0 bases, leaving 11 bases between the germline ends. CDR3 length: 14 amino acids. Germline values: CDR1 SQVTM, CDR2 ANQGSEA. CDR3 sequence reads: CSVERGDMNTEAFF. CDR3 DNA sequence: TGCAGCGTTGAGAGGGGCGACATGAACACTGAAGCTTTCTTT.

J is TRBJ1-1 and V is TRBV6-1, with unresolved D. In germline, CDR1 is MNHNS, CDR2 SASEGT. The CDR3 extends over 13 amino acids. V lost 10 bases, J lost 2 bases, and 14 bases lay in between. The CDR3 reads CATGRVANTEAFF. DNA of the CDR3: TGTGCCACGGGAAGGGTAGCAAACACTGAAGCTTTCTTT.

V gene TRBV4-1 combines with J gene TRBJ2-5; the match to TRBD1 covers 8 bases. CDR3 length equals 16 residues. The junction had 8 bases not matched to a gene; V was cut back by 0 bases and J by 5 bases. Germline assignment: CDR1 MGHRA and CDR2 YSYEKL. The CDR3 DNA reads as TGCGCCAGCAGCCAAGATGCGACAGGGGTATGGGAGACCCAGTACTTC. This translates into CASSQDATGVWETQYF.

The chain carries TRBV30 and TRBJ1-6; no definite D call. The CDR3 covers 13 residues. CDR1 is GTSNPN, CDR2 SVGIG, per germline (reference sequence). V was clipped by 3 bases and J by 5 bases, with 8 bases between them. This CDR3 reads CAWRQSNNSPLHF. CDR3 DNA sequence: TGTGCCTGGAGACAGTCTAATAATTCACCCCTCCACTTT.

V and J are TRBV4-2 and TRBJ1-5; no definite D call. This CDR3 is 14 amino acids long. CDR1 and CDR2 (germline): LGHNA, YNFKEQ. The V end was cut by 0 bases, the J end by 0 bases, with 3 bases between. The CDR3 sequence: CASSQDYSNQPQHF. Written as DNA, the CDR3 is TGTGCCAGCAGCCAAGACTATAGCAATCAGCCCCAGCATTTT.

V is TRBV2 and J is TRBJ1-1; D gene ambiguous. V was pared by 0 bases and J by 8 bases, with 4 bases between. CDR3 length: 11 amino acids. Germline V CDR1 and CDR2: SNHLY, FYNNEI. The CDR3 nucleotides are TGTGCCAGCAGTGAAGCACGGGAAGCTTTCTTT. Protein product: CASSEAREAFF.

The chain uses TRBV2 and TRBJ2-2; D uncertain. Trimming left V 2 bases short and J 0 bases short, with 7 bases between. In germline, CDR1 is SNHLY, CDR2 FYNNEI. The CDR3 consists of 15 residues. The CDR3 loop reads CASSEQQTNTGELFF. The CDR3 bases are TGTGCCAGCAGTGAACAACAGACGAACACCGGGGAGCTGTTTTTT.

V usage is TRBV29-1 and J usage is TRBJ2-7, with D unresolved. This CDR3 contains 11 residues. Trimming cost V 4 bases and J 0 bases, with 4 bases left between them. Per the germline V gene, CDR1 is SQVTM and CDR2 is ANQGSEA. CDR3 protein: CSVVLSYEQYF. CDR3 coding DNA: TGCAGCGTTGTTCTCTCCTACGAGCAGTACTTC.

V gene TRBV18 combines with J gene TRBJ1-2; D ambiguous. The germline V and J ends were trimmed by 4 bases and 0 bases, with 6 bases remaining between them. The CDR3 is 13 amino acids. In germline, CDR1 is KGHSH, CDR2 LQKENI. In DNA, the CDR3 is TGTGCCAGCTCACAGGGAGCTAACTATGGCTACACCTTC. This gives the protein CASSQGANYGYTF.

The chain carries TRBV30 and TRBJ1-5; tentatively, D is TRBD1 (6 bases). The CDR3 consists of 13 residues. Trimming stripped 1 base from V and 5 bases from J, with 9 bases between. CDR1 is GTSNPN, CDR2 SVGIG, per germline (reference sequence). CDR3 loop: CAWSEGVHQPQHF. The CDR3 DNA reads TGTGCCTGGAGTGAGGGGGTCCATCAGCCCCAGCATTTT. The full variable domain, with the rest looked up from reference TRBV30 and TRBJ1-5, is SQTIHQWPATLVQPVGSPLSLECTVEGTSNPNLYWYRQAAGRGLQLLFYSVGIGQISSEVPQNLSASRPQDRQFILSSKKLLLSDSGFYLCAWSEGVHQPQHFGDGTRLSIL.

CDR3 region: CSASVPRGAFF. CDR3 coding DNA: TGCAGTGCTAGTGTGCCCCGCGGAGCTTTCTTT. The chain carries TRBV20-1 and TRBJ1-1, with D hard to call. The CDR3 contains 11 residues. The ends were cut back, 3 bases at V and 10 bases at J, with 12 bases in the middle. CDR1 is DFQATT and CDR2 is SNEGSKA in the germline V gene (reference sequence).

The chain joins TRBV5-1 to TRBJ2-3; D might be TRBD2 (6 bases). The CDR3 is 16 amino acids. Germline CDR1 reads SGHRS; CDR2 reads YFSETQ. The V gene lost 0 bases and the J gene lost 3 bases, with 14 bases spanning the gap. CDR3 region: CASSLGVGTSTDTQYF. The CDR3 DNA follows: TGCGCCAGCAGCTTGGGGGTCGGGACTTCAACAGATACGCAGTATTTT. Complete variable domain (other parts from reference TRBV5-1 and TRBJ2-3): KAGVTQTPRYLIKTRGQQVTLSCSPISGHRSVSWYQQTPGQGLQFLFEYFSETQRNKGNFPGRFSGRQFSNSRSEMNVSTLELGDSALYLCASSLGVGTSTDTQYFGPGTRLTVL.

This chain links TRBV10-3 with TRBJ2-7; D might be TRBD2 (6 bases). Looked up from germline, CDR1 is ENHRY and CDR2 is SYGVKD. Trimming pared 4 bases from V and 3 bases from J, leaving 16 bases between. CDR3 length: 15 residues. This CDR3 reads CAISGTGGVLYEQYF. CDR3 DNA sequence: TGTGCCATCAGTGGGACCGGAGGGGTGCTCTACGAGCAGTACTTC.

The genes are TRBV4-2 and TRBJ2-1; D might be TRBD1 or TRBD2, each matching 6 bases. The V gene lost 0 bases and the J gene lost 1 base, with 10 bases spanning the gap. CDR3 length: 16 residues. Germline values: CDR1 LGHNA, CDR2 YNFKEQ. CDR3 DNA: TGTGCCAGCAGCCAAGATGGAGGGGGATCCTACAATGAGCAGTTCTTC. Encoded protein: CASSQDGGGSYNEQFF.

This clone has just a few counts. The chain couples TRBV7-2 to TRBJ1-2; D is undetermined. Germline V gene data show CDR1 as SGHTA and CDR2 as FQGNSA. This CDR3 is built from 14 residues. The V and J ends lost 3 bases and 4 bases respectively, with 12 bases between them. CDR3 loop: CASSLEGTSYGYTF. The CDR3 DNA reads TGTGCCAGCAGCTTGGAGGGAACAAGCTATGGCTACACCTTC.

As regards this clone: Other DNA sequences from this sample encode an identical CDR3 as well. The chain couples TRBV6-5 to TRBJ1-1; unclear D gene. V gave up 2 bases and J gave up 4 bases, with 11 bases separating them. Germline CDR1 MNHEY, CDR2 SVGAGI. This CDR3 contains 14 residues. CDR3 sequence (DNA): TGTGCCAGCAGTTACGGATCACTCGGCACTGAAGCTTTCTTT. Its protein product is CASSYGSLGTEAFF.

This chain connects TRBV30 to TRBJ2-3; D remains unclear. The CDR3 has 12 amino acids. The germline V gene encodes CDR1 GTSNPN and CDR2 SVGIG (reference sequence). The V and J ends lost 4 bases and 2 bases respectively, with 7 bases between them. The DNA of the CDR3 is TGTGCCTGGACCCTGAACACAGATACGCAGTATTTT. It yields the protein CAWTLNTDTQYF.